These T cell receptor beta chains were read from a single sample in a study of patients and donors after allogeneic stem cell transplantation. TCRdb recomputed calls from the RT-PCR reads with MiXCR, one row per CDR3 protein. Of 25,000 to 30,000 distinct CDR3 sequences in the sample, roughly 8% were seen once. The sequencing sample was made of blood, either unsorted or a sorted T cell fraction (not recorded which). The origin of the receptors is a human donor who was either an allogeneic HSCT recipient or a stem cell or donor lymphocyte infusion donor (not recorded which). It is not recorded whose cells these are; they may come from a transplant donor. Each CDR3 is given with its conserved first and last residue. The D gene is left open where the match is weak. Some rows mark clone size as missing; the rest say once, few, many or name a class of expanded clone.

clone_size	v_call	d_call	j_call	cdr3_nt	cdr3_aa
many	TRBV5-1	.	TRBJ1-1	TGCGCCAGCAGTTGGGACCCAAGGAGTAGGGCTTTCTTT	CASSWDPRSRAFF
few	TRBV19	TRBD1	TRBJ2-3	TGTGCCAGTACCACGGACAGGGCCGGAACAGATACGCAGTATTTT	CASTTDRAGTDTQYF
many	TRBV5-1	TRBD2	TRBJ2-7	TGCGCCAGCAGCAAGGAGGCTAGCGGGACCTCCCTCCCCTACGAGCAGTACTTC	CASSKEASGTSLPYEQYF
many	TRBV7-9	TRBD2	TRBJ2-3	TGTGCCAGCAGCCACAGGACTAGCGGACGAGATACGCAGTATTTT	CASSHRTSGRDTQYF
many	TRBV5-1	.	TRBJ2-7	TGCGCCAGCAGCCCGCGAAGCTCAATCGCCTACGAGCAGTACTTC	CASSPRSSIAYEQYF
few	TRBV5-1	.	TRBJ2-7	TGCGCCAGCAGTCCCGGGACCGTAAGCTCCTACGAGCAGTACTTC	CASSPGTVSSYEQYF
.	TRBV30	TRBD1	TRBJ2-7	TGTGCCTGGACTCTTGGGACAGGGGACTACGAGCAGTACTTC	CAWTLGTGDYEQYF
many	TRBV5-1	TRBD1	TRBJ2-7	TGCGCCAGCAGCCGGGGACAGGGGTTCCACGAGCAGTACTTC	CASSRGQGFHEQYF
.	TRBV7-9	TRBD1	TRBJ2-2	TGTGCCAGCAGCTGGTGGACAGGGAAACGCGGGGAGCTGTTTTTT	CASSWWTGKRGELFF
.	TRBV7-2	TRBD1	TRBJ1-5	TGTGCCAGCAGCCCGGACAGGGGGAGTCAGCCCCAGCATTTT	CASSPDRGSQPQHF
many	TRBV27	TRBD1	TRBJ1-1	TGTGCCAGCAGGCTAGACAGGGGCATGAACACTGAAGCTTTCTTT	CASRLDRGMNTEAFF
few	TRBV9	TRBD2	TRBJ2-3	TGTGCCAGCAGCGTAGGACTAGCGGGGGCCACAGATACGCAGTATTTT	CASSVGLAGATDTQYF
few	TRBV20-1	.	TRBJ2-3	TGCAGTGCTAGAACCTGGGAGACAGATACGCAGTATTTT	CSARTWETDTQYF
many	TRBV5-6	TRBD1	TRBJ1-2	TGTGCCAGCAGCGCTGGACAGGGGTACAACGGCTACACCTTC	CASSAGQGYNGYTF
many	TRBV7-9	TRBD1	TRBJ1-1	TGTGCCAGCAGCTTAGGGACAGGGGATTACACTGAAGCTTTCTTT	CASSLGTGDYTEAFF
many	TRBV29-1	.	TRBJ1-1	TGCAGCGTTGTGGGCAGAATGGGGAACACTGAAGCTTTCTTT	CSVVGRMGNTEAFF
many	TRBV2	.	TRBJ2-2	TGTGCCGTACCGGGCAGGGGTTACACCGGGGAGCTGTTTTTT	CAVPGRGYTGELFF
many	TRBV20-1	.	TRBJ1-4	TGCAGTGCTTCGACAGACGAGAATGAAAAACTGTTTTTT	CSASTDENEKLFF
few	TRBV3-1	.	TRBJ2-3	TGTGCCAGCAGCCAAGATCCAGATACGCAGTATTTT	CASSQDPDTQYF
few	TRBV3-1	.	TRBJ2-3	TGTGCCAGCAGCCGGGCGGGTCGCACAGATACGCAGTATTTT	CASSRAGRTDTQYF
.	TRBV20-1	TRBD2	TRBJ2-3	TGCAGTGCTAGAGACCTGAAGTCTAGCGGGAGGGCCGACACAGATACGCAGTATTTT	CSARDLKSSGRADTDTQYF
.	TRBV20-1	.	TRBJ1-5	TGCAGTGCTAGAAGGGGGGGGCAGCCCCAGCATTTT	CSARRGGQPQHF
few	TRBV5-4	TRBD2	TRBJ2-5	TGTGCCAGCAGCCGGCCTCCCAGCGGGGGGGTGAAAGAGACCCAGTACTTC	CASSRPPSGGVKETQYF
.	TRBV20-1	TRBD2	TRBJ2-1	TGCAGTGCTAGGGCTAGCGGGAGGGAGAATGAGCAGTTCTTC	CSARASGRENEQFF
many	TRBV12-3/TRBV12-4	TRBD2	TRBJ2-1	TGTGCCAGCAGTTTAGCGGGAGGGTTGAGCAATGAGCAGTTCTTC	CASSLAGGLSNEQFF
.	TRBV7-9	TRBD2	TRBJ2-1	TGTGCCAGCAGCCCCACCTCTAGCGGGGGAGTTGAGCAGTTCTTC	CASSPTSSGGVEQFF
few	TRBV5-1	.	TRBJ1-4	TGCGCCAGCAGCTTGGGTAGAGAAAAACTGTTTTTT	CASSLGREKLFF
.	TRBV6-2/TRBV6-3	TRBD2	TRBJ2-2	TGTGCCAGCAGCTCCAGACTAGCTGGGGAGCTGTTTTTT	CASSSRLAGELFF
.	TRBV7-9	.	TRBJ1-4	TGTGCCAGCAGCTCGGCCAGGGAAAGGCAACTGTTTTTT	CASSSARERQLFF
many	TRBV7-9	.	TRBJ1-5	TGTGCCAGCAGTTTACAGGGAAGGCCCCAGCATTTT	CASSLQGRPQHF
few	TRBV7-9	.	TRBJ1-1	TGTGCCAGCAGCTTATTGGGTAGGGTGAACACTGAAGCTTTCTTT	CASSLLGRVNTEAFF
many	TRBV14	.	TRBJ2-5	TGTGCCAGCAGCCAACGGACGGGGGGCAAGGGGTCATGGGAGACCCAGTACTTC	CASSQRTGGKGSWETQYF
many	TRBV9	TRBD2	TRBJ2-3	TGTGCCAGCAGCGTAAGGGCCCCCGGGGGGGATACGCAGTATTTT	CASSVRAPGGDTQYF
many	TRBV11-2	TRBD1	TRBJ1-2	TGTGCCAGCTCTCTGACAGGGGGAGACTATGGCTACACCTTC	CASSLTGGDYGYTF
.	TRBV7-9	.	TRBJ1-1	TGTGCCAGCAGCTTAGATGTGGGGAGAAACACTGAAGCTTTCTTT	CASSLDVGRNTEAFF
many	TRBV20-1	.	TRBJ1-1	TGCAGTGCTCCGCAGAAACAGCTCAACACTGAAGCTTTCTTT	CSAPQKQLNTEAFF
many	TRBV3-1	.	TRBJ2-2	TGTGCCAGCAGCCAAGTTATGACCGGGGAGCTGTTTTTT	CASSQVMTGELFF
many	TRBV5-1	TRBD1	TRBJ2-3	TGCGCCAGCAGCCCAGACTTAGGGGGCACCACAGATACGCAGTATTTT	CASSPDLGGTTDTQYF
.	TRBV6-1	TRBD1	TRBJ1-2	TGTGCCAGCAGTGGACAGGGGGCTTACTATGGCTACACCTTC	CASSGQGAYYGYTF
.	TRBV28	.	TRBJ2-7	TGTGCCAGCACCCTTCGCCAGGAGCAGTACTTC	CASTLRQEQYF
many	TRBV5-1	TRBD1	TRBJ2-7	TGCGCCAGCAGCCTCGTCCCCGGGACAGGGGGCGGGAACGAGCAGTACTTC	CASSLVPGTGGGNEQYF
medium-sized	TRBV5-5	TRBD2	TRBJ2-2	TGTGCCAGCAGCTTGGGGCTAGCGGGAGGGCCCACCACCGGGGAGCTGTTTTTT	CASSLGLAGGPTTGELFF
many	TRBV4-1	.	TRBJ2-3	TGCGCCAGCAGCCAAGAAGGGACAGATACGCAGTATTTT	CASSQEGTDTQYF
.	TRBV7-9	TRBD1	TRBJ2-7	TGTGCCAGCAGCTTTGGGGATGACAGGGAGACCTACGAGCAGTACTTC	CASSFGDDRETYEQYF
many	TRBV7-9	.	TRBJ2-7	TGTGCCAGCAGCCGACTTCCCACCTACGAGCAGTACTTC	CASSRLPTYEQYF
many	TRBV30	.	TRBJ2-5	TGTGCCTGGAGTGTGTGGGGGAGGCCCGGGGAGACCCAGTACTTC	CAWSVWGRPGETQYF
many	TRBV10-3	.	TRBJ2-7	TGTGCCATCAGCGAGGCGGGCGTAGTATCCTACGAGCAGTACTTC	CAISEAGVVSYEQYF
.	TRBV11-2	TRBD2	TRBJ2-4	TGTGCCAGCACCTACGGGGGACTAGAGAGCATTCAGTACTTC	CASTYGGLESIQYF